The following is a TCR beta chain sequence with its context. These data belong to a study of blood T cell repertoires in COVID-19. Study overall: From the United States, Italy and Spain came samples of acute and convalescent COVID-19.

The CDR3 extends over 15 amino acids. Germline V CDR1 and CDR2: MNHEY, SVGAGI. V lost 0 bases, J lost 5 bases, and 5 bases stayed unmatched. While infection was still active, Seattle patients were enrolled and then followed longitudinally. Original processing notes: Reference gene primer amplification yielded estimated nucleated cell counts. Some clones are missing from TCRdb's copy, which holds only in-frame ones; the method was immunoSEQ multiplex PCR. The V and J calls and clone size were taken over from that table, and D and trimming were inferred from the DNA. This table holds 250,000 to 300,000 clones, just over 90% found once.

Sequenced input: peripheral blood. The sequence came from a woman aged 25 to 39 with COVID-19, enrolled during active disease. The chain uses TRBV6-5 and TRBJ2-5; TRBD1 agrees at 8 bases. The CDR3 DNA follows: TGTGCCAGCAGTTACTCGACAGGGGCTCGGGAGACCCAGTACTTC. Translation gives CASSYSTGARETQYF.